Listed here are 2 T cell receptor beta chains from one sample, sequenced in a study of CD4 T cells in relation to SARS-CoV-2 and coronaviruses. Sequencing used immunoSEQ multiplex PCR; TCRdb keeps in-frame clones, though not all of them. The repertoire holds about 20,000 clones, with roughly four fifths as singletons. Before the COVID-19 pandemic, during about 2011-2019, CD4+ T cells were taken from unexposed donors. CD4+ T cells were isolated from the cells after about ten days of culture. No cognate antigen is known for these TCRs. The sequenced sample was CD4+ T cells from PBMCs, cultured in vitro. These receptors came from a human donor in good health.

This clone was seen once. The V gene is TRBV11-3, the J gene TRBJ2-2, with D possibly TRBD2 on 5 matching bases. V lost 5 bases, J lost 5 bases, and 21 bases lay in between. CDR1 and CDR2 from the germline V gene are SGHNT and YENEEA. CDR3 length equals 17 residues. As DNA, the CDR3 is TGTGCCAGCAGCCCCCCTTTGGGCTTCACGGGGACCGGGGAGCTGTTTTTT. Translated, it gives CASSPPLGFTGTGELFF.

J is TRBJ2-2 and V is TRBV9; 8 bases line up with TRBD2. The germline gives CDR1 SGDLS, CDR2 YYNGEE. With 5 bases clipped from V and 4 bases from J, the junction kept 13 bases outside the gene matches. CDR3 size: 17 residues. The CDR3 loop is CASSKDYLAGGTGELFF. CDR3 bases: TGTGCCAGCAGTAAAGATTATTTGGCGGGGGGCACCGGGGAGCTGTTTTTT.